This T cell receptor beta chain is drawn from a study of radiotherapy plus CTLA-4 blockade in lung cancer. Study observations and caveats: The study found tumor-derived TCR clones expanded in blood after radiotherapy plus ipilimumab.

The CDR3 loop spans 14 amino acids. Trimming took off 1 base at V and 4 bases at J, with 14 bases between the two ends. Germline V gene sequence: CDR1 GTSNPN, CDR2 SVGIG (reference sequence). This clone occurred once. The antigen is undetermined. The repertoire was sequenced with immunoSEQ multiplex PCR; TCRdb's copy has only in-frame clones and lacks some. This sample has 86,000 or so clones, with 78% found just once. V is TRBV30 and J is TRBJ2-7; possibly TRBD2 for D (5 bases). This TCR derives from a human donor with non-small cell lung cancer who had a partial response to radiotherapy plus ipilimumab. Some clones in this sample may be carry-over from other donors' samples. Material: peripheral blood, obtained from a patient treated with radiotherapy plus ipilimumab. CDR3 DNA sequence: TGTGCCTGGAGTGCCGGGATTAGCTATTACGAGCAGTACTTC. Translated: CAWSAGISYYEQYF.